This TCR beta chain was documented in a study of regulatory T cells in long-lasting Graves disease (dated by TCRdb to the early 2020s). For context, the study as a whole: Antithyroid drugs had been taken for less than 3 months by newly diagnosed Graves' disease patients. Peripheral blood TCR sequencing and RNA sequencing compared persistent Graves' disease patients with newly diagnosed Graves' disease patients. The study took place in China and was registered as a clinical trial. TCR sequencing covered approximately 13 persistent and 20 or so newly diagnosed Graves' disease patients, around 33 samples in total. Results and caveats for the whole study, not just this receptor: Lower TCR Shannon entropy and fewer highly expanded clones were observed in persistent Graves' disease patients than in newly diagnosed patients, which suggested clonal expansion. Sequencing and analysis were limited to the TCR beta chain. The authors acknowledged the small sample size as a limitation that may reduce accuracy. TRBV28, TRBJ1-2 and TRBJ2-5 were preferentially used in persistent disease, while TRBV20-1 and TRBJ2-1 were favored in newly diagnosed disease. A larger number of public clonotypes was shared among persistent patients (fewer than 3,000) than among newly diagnosed patients (around 890). Peripheral blood alone was examined, since thyroid tissue, which constituted the primary lesion, could not be accessed.

The sample's time point label, in plain terms: newly diagnosed GD, antithyroid drugs for less than 3 months. For both TCR sequencing and RNA sequencing, RNA was extracted from PBMCs using TRIzol. The diagnosis of Graves' disease followed American Thyroid Association guidelines. Patients for the study were recruited at an endocrinology department in Xi'an, China. Each patient gave approximately 9.7 milliliters of peripheral blood, collected in an EDTA anticoagulant tube. Ficoll Paque Plus density gradient separation was used to isolate PBMCs, and no further T cell sorting was done. RNA quality was checked with an Agilent 2100 Bioanalyzer and agarose gel, and concentration with a NanoDrop 2000. The method was multiplex PCR. Reads for this sample came from an Illumina HiSeq 4000. iRepertoire HTBI primers and Arm-PCR amplification of CDR3 regions were used to construct TCR beta libraries. Before sequencing, the PCR products underwent gel purification. The paper's processing steps were these. Across samples, about 63 TRBV and roughly 13 TRBJ segments were identified and used for gene usage analysis of CDR3 amino acid clonotypes. COPE and FqMerger were used to merge the filtered high-quality paired reads into contigs. Contigs were aligned with BLAST to IMGT TRBV, TRBD and TRBJ reference genes, and CDR3 was defined per IMGT. Highly expanded clones were defined as clonotypes with a frequency above 0.1%. Shannon entropy was used to measure repertoire diversity, and the Gini coefficient was used to measure V-J evenness. A clonotype found in more than one individual was treated as public. The public reads were run again by TCRdb, first through fastp at Q25 and then through MiXCR, and only productive beta chains were kept. Every distinct CDR3 protein forms one entry, paired with its most common genes and DNA. These V and J calls originate from TCRdb's pipeline instead of the authors' own analysis. The sample table records some 600,000 distinct CDR3 sequences; 16% of these occur just once. Around 12% of the sample comes from the top ten.

The CDR3 goes from the cysteine to the phenylalanine over 15 residues. Only the CDR3 region is kept as DNA, spanning 45 bases read in frame from base 1. The germline V gene supplies CDR1 SGDLS and CDR2 YYNGEE. A distance of 16 bases separates the germline ends of V and J, which lose 2 bases and 7 bases respectively. Worth noting for this clonotype: There is no known antigen for this receptor. Base qualities are missing; no much larger clone stands one base away.

These records were also assigned to another study, of T cells in Graves' hyperthyroidism and ophthalmopathy. The second study's authors report: Stable Graves' hyperthyroidism was defined as no progression to ophthalmopathy during 18 months of follow-up. Hyperthyroidism patients were newly diagnosed, had a disease duration of under 2 months, and were aged 18 to 65 years. Patients with uncontrolled infections, other autoimmune diseases, pregnancy or lactation were excluded. Clinical symptoms, serum thyroxine and TRAb, thyroid ultrasound, and orbital computed tomography formed the basis for the diagnoses. For the first round of RT-PCR on the TCR CDR3, the HTBI primer set was used together with the Qiagen OneStep RT-PCR kit. Blood samples also contained most of the expanded thyroid clonotypes (frequency above 0.001), which suggests that blood repertoires may reflect thyroid immune responses. Ophthalmopathy was separated from stable hyperthyroidism by a 13 V-J signature model, with about 86% sensitivity and roughly 84% specificity obtained in cross-validation and 80%/75% obtained in testing. In validation, the model predicted progression to ophthalmopathy with 60% to 71% sensitivity and about 73% specificity, a median of around six months before onset. TCR V-J signatures able to tell the groups apart were searched for in a discovery cohort of 90 to 100 patients, of whom fewer than 45 had Graves' ophthalmopathy and 55 to 65 had stable Graves' hyperthyroidism. Whether ophthalmopathy could be predicted prospectively was tested in an independent validation cohort made up of roughly 19 hyperthyroidism patients plus 17 patients who later progressed to ophthalmopathy. The approximately 95 discovery patients were divided at random into training and test sets in a 7:3 ratio. In several Graves' hyperthyroidism patients, the study also compared T-cell repertoires from thyroid tissue with T-cell repertoires from blood. After sampling, hyperthyroidism patients received methimazole starting at 30 mg daily, and ophthalmopathy patients received high-dose intravenous methylprednisolone. A second multiplex PCR round built the libraries, followed by size selection and purification. Sequencing of the libraries was done on an Illumina HiSeq2000 using paired-end 100 bp reads. SOAPnuke was used to process the raw data, with reads discarded if the reads contained adapters or uncalled bases, had a mean Phred below 15, or lacked an exact constant-primer or identifier match. High-quality paired reads were merged with COPE v1.2.5, and unique nucleotide sequences were defined as clonotypes. MiTCR v1.1 was used to align the clonotypes against IMGT TRBV, TRBD and TRBJ reference segments. The analysis was restricted to V-J combinations with a frequency above 0.0001, which together covered roughly 99% of the repertoires. The TCS score was defined as the ratio of F50 (clonal expansion) to E x V (chaos), calculated using BLOSUM62-based TCRdist between CDR3 peptides within each V-J. Welch's t-statistics and random forest reduced 514 V-J features to 10 to 15, which were used in a naive Bayes classifier (R e1071). No statistical method was used to set the sample size in advance, and investigators knew the group allocation. The paper describes TCR Vbeta CDR3 sequencing of roughly 130 peripheral blood samples, made up of some 40 ophthalmopathy patients, around 73 hyperthyroidism patients and 17 progressor patients.

This receptor was taken from a man younger than 35 with Graves disease. Donor details come from another sample of the same person, matched by shared clones. The sequenced sample was peripheral blood mononuclear cells (PBMCs), obtained at new diagnosis, from a patient treated with antithyroid drugs. The rearranged segments are TRBV9 and TRBJ2-4; the D gene lacks a confident call. The nucleotide sequence is TGTGCCAGCAGCGTTGCCGGTATGCTCGGGAACATTCAGTACTTC. This translates into CASSVAGMLGNIQYF.